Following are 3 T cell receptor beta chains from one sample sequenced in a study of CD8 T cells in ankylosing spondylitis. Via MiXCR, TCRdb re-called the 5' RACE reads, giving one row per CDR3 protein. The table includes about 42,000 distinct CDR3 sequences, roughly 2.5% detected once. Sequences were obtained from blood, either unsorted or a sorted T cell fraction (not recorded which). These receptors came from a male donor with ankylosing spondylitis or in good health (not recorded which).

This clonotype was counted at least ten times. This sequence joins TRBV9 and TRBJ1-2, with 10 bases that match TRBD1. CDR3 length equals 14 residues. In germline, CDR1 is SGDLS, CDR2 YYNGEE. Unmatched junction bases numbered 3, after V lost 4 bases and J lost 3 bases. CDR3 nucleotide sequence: TGTGCCAGCAGCCTGACAGGGGGCGACTATGGCTACACCTTC. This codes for CASSLTGGDYGYTF.

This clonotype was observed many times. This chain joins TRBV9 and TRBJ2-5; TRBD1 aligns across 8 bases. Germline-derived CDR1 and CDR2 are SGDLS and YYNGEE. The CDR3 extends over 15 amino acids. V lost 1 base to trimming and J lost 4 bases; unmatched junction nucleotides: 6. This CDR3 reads CASSVSWTGRETQYF. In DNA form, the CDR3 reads TGTGCCAGCAGCGTATCTTGGACAGGGAGAGAGACCCAGTACTTC.

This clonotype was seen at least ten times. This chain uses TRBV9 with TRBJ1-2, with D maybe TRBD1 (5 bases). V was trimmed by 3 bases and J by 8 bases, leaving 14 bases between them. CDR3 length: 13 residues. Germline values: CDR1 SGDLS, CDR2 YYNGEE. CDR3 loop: CASSESPGRGYTF. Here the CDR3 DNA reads TGTGCCAGCAGCGAGTCGCCGGGGCGAGGCTACACCTTC.